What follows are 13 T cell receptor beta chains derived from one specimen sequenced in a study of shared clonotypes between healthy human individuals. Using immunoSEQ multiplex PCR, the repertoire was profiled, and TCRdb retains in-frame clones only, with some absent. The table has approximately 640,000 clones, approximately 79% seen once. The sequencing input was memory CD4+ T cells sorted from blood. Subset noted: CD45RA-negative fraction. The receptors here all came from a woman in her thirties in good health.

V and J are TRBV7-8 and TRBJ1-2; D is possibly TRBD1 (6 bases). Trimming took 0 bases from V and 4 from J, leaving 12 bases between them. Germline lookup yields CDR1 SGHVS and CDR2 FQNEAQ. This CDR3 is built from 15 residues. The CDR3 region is CASSLAAGTLYGYTF. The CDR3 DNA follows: TGTGCCAGCAGCTTAGCGGCCGGGACACTCTATGGCTACACCTTC.

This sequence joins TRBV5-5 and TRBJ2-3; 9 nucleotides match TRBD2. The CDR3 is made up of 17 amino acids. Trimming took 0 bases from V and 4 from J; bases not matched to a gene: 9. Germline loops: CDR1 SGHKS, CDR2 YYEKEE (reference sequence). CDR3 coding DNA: TGTGCCAGCAGCTTGGGAAGCTCTAGCGGGATGGCAGATACGCAGTATTTT. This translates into CASSLGSSSGMADTQYF.

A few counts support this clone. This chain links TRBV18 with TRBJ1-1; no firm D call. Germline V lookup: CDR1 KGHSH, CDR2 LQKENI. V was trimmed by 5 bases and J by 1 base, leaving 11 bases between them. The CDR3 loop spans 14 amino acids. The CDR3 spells CASSSRSANTEAFF. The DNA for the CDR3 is TGTGCCAGCTCATCCCGCTCTGCGAACACTGAAGCTTTCTTT.

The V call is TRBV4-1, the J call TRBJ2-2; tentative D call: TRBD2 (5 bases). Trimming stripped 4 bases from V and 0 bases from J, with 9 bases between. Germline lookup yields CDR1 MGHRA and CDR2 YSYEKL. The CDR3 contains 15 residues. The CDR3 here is CASSPPAANTGELFF. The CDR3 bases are TGCGCCAGCAGCCCCCCAGCGGCGAACACCGGGGAGCTGTTTTTT.

This CDR3 is CASRMGSGANVLTF. Written as DNA, the CDR3 is TGTGCCAGTAGAATGGGGAGTGGGGCCAACGTCCTGACTTTC. This chain joins TRBV19 and TRBJ2-6; D is perhaps TRBD2 (5 bases). The germline V and J ends were trimmed by 6 bases and 3 bases, with 9 bases remaining between them. This CDR3 is 14 amino acids long. Germline lookup yields CDR1 LNHDA and CDR2 SQIVND (reference sequence).

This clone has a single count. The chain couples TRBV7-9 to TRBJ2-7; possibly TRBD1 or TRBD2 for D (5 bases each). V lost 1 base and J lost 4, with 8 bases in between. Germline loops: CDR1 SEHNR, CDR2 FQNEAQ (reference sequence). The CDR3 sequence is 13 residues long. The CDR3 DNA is TGTGCCAGCAGCTTAGGTGAGGGGTACGAGCAGTACTTC. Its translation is CASSLGEGYEQYF.

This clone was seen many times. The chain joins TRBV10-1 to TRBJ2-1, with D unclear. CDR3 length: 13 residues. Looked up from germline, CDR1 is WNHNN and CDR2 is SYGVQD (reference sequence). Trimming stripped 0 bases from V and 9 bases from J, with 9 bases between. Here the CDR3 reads CASSESLVSEQFF. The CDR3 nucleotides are TGCGCCAGCAGTGAGTCTTTAGTATCTGAGCAGTTCTTC.

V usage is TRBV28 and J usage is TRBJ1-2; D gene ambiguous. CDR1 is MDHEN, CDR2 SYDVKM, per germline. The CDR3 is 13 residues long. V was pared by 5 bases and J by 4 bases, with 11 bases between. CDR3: CASSTTLSYGYTF. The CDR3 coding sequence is TGTGCCAGCAGTACCACCCTGAGCTATGGCTACACCTTC.

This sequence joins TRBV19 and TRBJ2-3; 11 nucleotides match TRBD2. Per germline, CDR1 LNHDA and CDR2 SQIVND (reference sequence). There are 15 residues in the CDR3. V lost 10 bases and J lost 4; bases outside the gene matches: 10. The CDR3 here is CATSQLAGAADTQYF. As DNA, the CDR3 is TGTGCCACTTCCCAACTAGCGGGAGCTGCAGATACGCAGTATTTT. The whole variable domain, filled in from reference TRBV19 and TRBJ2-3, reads DGGITQSPKYLFRKEGQNVTLSCEQNLNHDAMYWYRQDPGQGLRLIYYSQIVNDFQKGDIAEGYSVSREKKESFPLTVTSAQKNPTAFYLCATSQLAGAADTQYFGPGTRLTVL.

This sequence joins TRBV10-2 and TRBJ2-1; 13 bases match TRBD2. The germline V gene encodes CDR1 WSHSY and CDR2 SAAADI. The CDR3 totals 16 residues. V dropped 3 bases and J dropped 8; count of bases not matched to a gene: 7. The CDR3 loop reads CASSDRTSGSSHEQFF. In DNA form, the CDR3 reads TGCGCCAGCAGTGACAGGACTAGCGGGAGTAGCCATGAGCAGTTCTTC.

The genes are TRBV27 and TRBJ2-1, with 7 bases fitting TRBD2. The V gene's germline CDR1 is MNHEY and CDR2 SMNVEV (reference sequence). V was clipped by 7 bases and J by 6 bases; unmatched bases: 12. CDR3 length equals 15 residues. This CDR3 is CASTPIRGRGNEQFF. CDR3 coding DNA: TGTGCCAGCACTCCCATTCGCGGGAGAGGCAATGAGCAGTTCTTC.

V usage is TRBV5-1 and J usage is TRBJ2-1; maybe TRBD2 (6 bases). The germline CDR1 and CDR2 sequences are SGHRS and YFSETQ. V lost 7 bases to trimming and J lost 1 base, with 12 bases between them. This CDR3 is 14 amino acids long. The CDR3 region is CASYTGESYNEQFF. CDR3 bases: TGCGCCAGCTACACGGGGGAGTCCTACAATGAGCAGTTCTTC.

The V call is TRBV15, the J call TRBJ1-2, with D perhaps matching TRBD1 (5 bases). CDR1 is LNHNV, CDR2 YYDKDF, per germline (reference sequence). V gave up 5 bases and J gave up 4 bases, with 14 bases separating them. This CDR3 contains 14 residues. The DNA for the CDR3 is TGTGCCACCAGCGGAAGTGGGGGGACCTATGGCTACACCTTC. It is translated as CATSGSGGTYGYTF.